A single sample is the source of the 21 T cell receptor beta chains below, sequenced in a study of T cell repertoires in cytomegalovirus infection. TCRdb reprocessed the reads via MiXCR and lists one record per CDR3 protein. The table includes around 310,000 distinct CDR3 sequences, 17% detected once. The sample comprised PBMCs. The receptors come from a human donor in good health (CMV status not recorded). Some clones in this sample may be carry-over from other donors' samples.

This chain connects TRBV5-1 to TRBJ1-6, with D maybe TRBD1 (5 bases). CDR1 is SGHRS, CDR2 YFSETQ, per germline. V dropped 1 base and J dropped 5 bases, with 13 bases sitting between them. The CDR3 extends over 16 amino acids. For the CDR3, the DNA is TGCGCCAGCAGCTTGTTCGGGGGGACGAATAATTCACCCCTCCACTTT. Amino acids: CASSLFGGTNNSPLHF.

The table lists this clonotype with many counts. The V and J genes are TRBV7-2 and TRBJ2-1; 8 positions agree with TRBD2. Germline CDR1 SGHTA, CDR2 FQGNSA. The V and J ends lost 0 bases and 8 bases, in that order; junction bases with no gene match: 9. The CDR3 length is 16 residues. Here the CDR3 reads CASSLAGLRGADEQFF. The DNA for the CDR3 is TGTGCCAGCAGCTTAGCGGGGTTGCGGGGGGCCGATGAGCAGTTCTTC.

This clonotype was seen repeatedly, ten times or more. The chain couples TRBV7-2 to TRBJ2-5; a possible D gene is TRBD1 (7 bases). Germline V CDR1 and CDR2: SGHTA, FQGNSA. V was clipped by 1 base and J by 4 bases, with 13 bases between them. This CDR3 comprises 15 residues. The CDR3 bases are TGTGCCAGCAGCTTAGGACAGGGACTTGGAGAGACCCAGTACTTC. Its translation is CASSLGQGLGETQYF.

The J gene is TRBJ2-7, the V gene TRBV18, with D unresolved. CDR1 is KGHSH, CDR2 LQKENI, per germline. This CDR3 spans 14 amino acids. The V and J ends lost 2 bases and 7 bases respectively, with 15 bases between them. As DNA, the CDR3 is TGTGCCAGCTCACCAACAGACTTGTACGTTGAGCAGTACTTC. Translated, it gives CASSPTDLYVEQYF.

The chain has TRBV20-1 and TRBJ1-1; 9 bases agree with TRBD1. V dropped 1 base and J dropped 6; count of bases not matched to a gene: 6. The CDR3 is made up of 14 amino acids. Germline V CDR1 and CDR2: DFQATT, SNEGSKA (reference sequence). The CDR3, as DNA: TGCAGTGCTAGAGGGGGACAGGGAGGATCTGAAGCTTTCTTT. Translated: CSARGGQGGSEAFF.

Concerning this clonotype: This may be a read error: a much more frequent sequence differs by one nucleotide. The chain joins TRBV7-2 to TRBJ1-3, with TRBD1 as a possible D gene (6 bases). This CDR3 has 15 amino acids. CDR1 and CDR2 from the germline V gene are SGHTA and FQGNSA. This CDR3 reads CASSATGLSGDTIYF. CDR3 nucleotide sequence: TGTGCCAGCAGCGCGACAGGACTCTCTGGAGACACCATATATTTT.

Notes on this clonotype: A much bigger clone sits one base away, suggesting this may be a read error. The chain recombines TRBV7-2 with TRBJ1-6, with D uncertain. The germline gives CDR1 SGHTA, CDR2 FQGNSA. The CDR3 length is 14 residues. This CDR3 is CASSLNPYNSPLRF. The CDR3, as DNA: TGTGCCAGCAGCTTAAACCCCTATAATTCACCCCTCCGCTTT.

This clonotype has a single count. The rearrangement links TRBV7-3 to TRBJ2-1; 11 nucleotides line up with TRBD2. The CDR3 extends over 15 amino acids. V dropped 5 bases and J dropped 8; count of bases not matched to a gene: 8. The germline V gene encodes CDR1 SGHTA and CDR2 FQGTGA. The CDR3: CASSDTSGGPDEQFF. The CDR3 DNA sequence: TGTGCCAGCAGCGATACTAGCGGGGGCCCCGATGAGCAGTTCTTC.

This clonotype was seen repeatedly, ten times or more. V is TRBV6-1 and J is TRBJ2-5, with D perhaps TRBD1 (6 bases). The CDR3 consists of 16 residues. Deletions cut 7 bases from V and 0 bases from J, with 18 bases between. Germline-derived CDR1 and CDR2 are MNHNS and SASEGT. Here the CDR3 DNA reads TGTGCCAGCACCGCAGGGGCAGGGCCATACCAAGAGACCCAGTACTTC. It codes for CASTAGAGPYQETQYF.

This chain connects TRBV6-1 to TRBJ1-2, with a tentative D call TRBD1 (6 bases). V gave up 2 bases and J gave up 11 bases, with 12 bases separating them. Looked up from germline, CDR1 is MNHNS and CDR2 is SASEGT. The CDR3 runs to 12 residues. The CDR3 DNA sequence: TGTGCCAGCAGTGAATACGGGGGGCTTTACACCTTC. Its translation is CASSEYGGLYTF.

Ten or more counts support this clonotype. The chain is built from TRBV6-1 and TRBJ1-2; TRBD1 might be the D (6 bases). CDR3 size: 15 residues. The V gene's germline CDR1 is MNHNS and CDR2 SASEGT. V was cut by 7 bases and J by 4 bases, with 19 bases left in between. CDR3 nucleotides: TGTGCCAGCACCTCAGGGGTTCTCCGCCTCTATGGCTACACCTTC. It specifies CASTSGVLRLYGYTF.

V gene TRBV6-6 combines with J gene TRBJ1-1; D is perhaps TRBD1 (6 bases). This CDR3 is 16 amino acids long. V dropped 2 bases and J dropped 6 bases, with 19 bases sitting between them. Germline CDR1 and CDR2: MNHNY and SVGAGI (reference sequence). Here the CDR3 DNA reads TGTGCCAGCAGTTACCGACAAGGGGGGGCTTACGCTGAAGCTTTCTTT. It translates to CASSYRQGGAYAEAFF.

There are a few counts of this clonotype. The chain combines TRBV20-1 with TRBJ2-7; a weak D match, TRBD1 (6 bases). V gave up 0 bases and J gave up 0 bases, with 12 bases separating them. Germline loops: CDR1 DFQATT, CDR2 SNEGSKA (reference sequence). CDR3 length: 15 residues. The CDR3 coding sequence is TGCAGTGCTAGAGAAGAGACAGGCCGCTCCTACGAGCAGTACTTC. Encoded protein: CSAREETGRSYEQYF.

This clonotype turned up a few times. The gene calls are TRBV7-2 and TRBJ2-1, with 8 bases lining up with TRBD2. Germline-derived CDR1 and CDR2 are SGHTA and FQGNSA. CDR3 size: 13 residues. J gave up 8 bases and V 5 bases, and 5 bases lay outside the gene matches. CDR3 protein: CASSRTSIYEQFF. CDR3 sequence (DNA): TGTGCCAGCAGCAGGACTAGCATCTATGAGCAGTTCTTC.

The chain couples TRBV28 to TRBJ2-7; D tentatively fits TRBD1 or TRBD2 (5 bases each). CDR3 length: 12 amino acids. Germline V gives CDR1 MDHEN, CDR2 SYDVKM. Trimming shortened V by 5 bases and J by 3 bases, and 8 bases separated the two germline ends. For the CDR3, the DNA is TGTGCCAGCAGTGACAGCGGCTACGAGCAGTACTTC. The encoded protein is CASSDSGYEQYF.

The chain joins TRBV7-8 to TRBJ2-3; 7 bases are a match to TRBD2. Germline loops: CDR1 SGHVS, CDR2 FQNEAQ. CDR3 length: 16 amino acids. V shed 5 bases, J shed 3 bases, and the junction held 11 bases outside the gene matches. CDR3 sequence reads: CASSQVGGGVTDTQYF. The CDR3 coding sequence is TGTGCCAGCAGCCAGGTGGGGGGGGGGGTTACAGATACGCAGTATTTT.

This clonotype has just a few counts. This chain links TRBV28 with TRBJ1-3, with D hard to call. This CDR3 region has 15 residues. Trimming removed 5 bases at V and 0 bases at J, with 11 bases between. The germline V gene has CDR1 MDHEN and CDR2 SYDVKM. The CDR3 nucleotides read TGTGCCAGCAGTGGACCGCGAATCTCTGGAAACACCATATATTTT. It yields the protein CASSGPRISGNTIYF.

This clonotype was picked up a small number of times. This chain joins TRBV3-1 and TRBJ2-7; 8 bases map to TRBD1. This CDR3 spans 15 amino acids. Per germline, CDR1 LGHDT and CDR2 YNNKEL (reference sequence). V lost 5 bases, J lost 8 bases, and 14 bases stayed unmatched. Written as DNA, the CDR3 is TGTGCCAGCAGCAGCTCGGACAGGGCCCTCGGGAAGCAGTACTTC. It is translated as CASSSSDRALGKQYF.

This clonotype was detected only a few times. The chain joins TRBV18 to TRBJ2-3; no firm D call. Germline V gene sequence: CDR1 KGHSH, CDR2 LQKENI. The CDR3 spans 13 residues. The V end was cut by 3 bases, the J end by 2 bases, with 6 bases between. CDR3 sequence reads: CASSPQNTDTQYF. CDR3 nucleotides: TGTGCCAGCTCACCTCAGAACACAGATACGCAGTATTTT.

In this sample, this clonotype turned up many times. Sequence at one end of the junction differs from germline and may be a read error. The J gene is TRBJ1-5, the V gene TRBV27; no definite D call. This CDR3 has 12 amino acids. The germline V gene has CDR1 MNHEY and CDR2 SMNVEV (reference sequence). The DNA of the CDR3 is TGTGCCAGCAGCCCCAATGCCCTTAACTGGAATTTT. It yields the protein CASSPNALNWNF.

This clonotype was counted between two and nine times. CDR3 DNA sequence: TGTGCCACCAGTGATTCAATAGGCCCAGGTGGTTACTCTGGGGCCAACGTCCTGACTTTC. Its protein is CATSDSIGPGGYSGANVLTF. The V and J genes are TRBV24-1 and TRBJ2-6; D gene unclear. V gave up 2 bases and J gave up 0 bases, with 19 bases separating them. Looked up from germline, CDR1 is KGHDR and CDR2 is SFDVKD. The CDR3 contains 20 residues.